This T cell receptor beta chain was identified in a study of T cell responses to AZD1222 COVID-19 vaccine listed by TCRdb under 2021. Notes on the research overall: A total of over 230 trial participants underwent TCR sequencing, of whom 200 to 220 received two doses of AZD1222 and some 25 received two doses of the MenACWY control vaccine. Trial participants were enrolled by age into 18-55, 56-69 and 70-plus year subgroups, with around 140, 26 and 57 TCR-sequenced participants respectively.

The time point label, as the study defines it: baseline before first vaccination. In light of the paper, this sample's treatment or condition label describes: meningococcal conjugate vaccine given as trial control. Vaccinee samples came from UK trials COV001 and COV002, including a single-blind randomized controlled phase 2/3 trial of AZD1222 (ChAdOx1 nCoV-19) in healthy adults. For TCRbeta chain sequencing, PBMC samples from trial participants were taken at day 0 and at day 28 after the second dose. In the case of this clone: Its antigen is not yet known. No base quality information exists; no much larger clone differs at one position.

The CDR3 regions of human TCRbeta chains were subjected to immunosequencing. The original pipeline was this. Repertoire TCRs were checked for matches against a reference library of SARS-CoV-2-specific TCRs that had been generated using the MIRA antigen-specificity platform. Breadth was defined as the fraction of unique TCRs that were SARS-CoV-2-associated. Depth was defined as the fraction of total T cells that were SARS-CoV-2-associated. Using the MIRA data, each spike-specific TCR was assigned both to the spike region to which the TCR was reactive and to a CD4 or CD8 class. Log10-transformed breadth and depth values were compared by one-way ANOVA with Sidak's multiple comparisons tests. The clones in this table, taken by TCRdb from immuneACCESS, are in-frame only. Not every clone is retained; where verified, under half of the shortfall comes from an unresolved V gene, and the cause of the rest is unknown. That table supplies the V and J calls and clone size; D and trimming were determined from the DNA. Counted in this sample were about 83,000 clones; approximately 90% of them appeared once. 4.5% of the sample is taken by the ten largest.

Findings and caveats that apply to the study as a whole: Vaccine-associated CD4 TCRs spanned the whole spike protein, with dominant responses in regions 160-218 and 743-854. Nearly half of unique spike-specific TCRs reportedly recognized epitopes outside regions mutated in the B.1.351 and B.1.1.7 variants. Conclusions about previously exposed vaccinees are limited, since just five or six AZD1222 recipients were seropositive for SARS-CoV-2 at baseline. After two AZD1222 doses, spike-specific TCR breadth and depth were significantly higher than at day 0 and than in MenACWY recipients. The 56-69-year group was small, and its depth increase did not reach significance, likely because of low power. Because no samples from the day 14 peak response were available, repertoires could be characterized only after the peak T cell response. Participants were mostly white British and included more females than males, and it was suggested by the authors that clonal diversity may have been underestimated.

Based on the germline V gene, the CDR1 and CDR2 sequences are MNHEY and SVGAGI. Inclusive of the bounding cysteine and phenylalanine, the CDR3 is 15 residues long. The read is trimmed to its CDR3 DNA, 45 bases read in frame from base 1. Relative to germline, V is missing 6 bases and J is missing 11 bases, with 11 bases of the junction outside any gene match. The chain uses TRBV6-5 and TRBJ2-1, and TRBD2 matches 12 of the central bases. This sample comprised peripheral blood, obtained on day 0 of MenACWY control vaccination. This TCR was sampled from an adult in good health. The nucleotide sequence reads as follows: TGTGCCAGCAGCTACCGACTAGCGGGAGTAGCTCAGCAGTTCTTC. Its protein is CASSYRLAGVAQQFF.